What follows describes a single TCR beta chain. Its antigen is undetermined. The data stem from a study of post-analysis software for immune sequencing data. In the study overall: Included among the disease courses, which were recorded for the cohort, were relapsing-remitting, secondary progressive and progressive-relapsing multiple sclerosis. Findings of the study overall: Controls showed significantly higher normalized Chao1 diversity than did multiple sclerosis patients.

Sequencing libraries made from TCR beta cDNA carried unique molecular identifiers. TCRdb reanalysed the PCR reads using MiXCR and keeps one entry per CDR3 protein. The table includes over 700,000 distinct CDR3 sequences, roughly 29% detected once. The sequenced material came from blood. The receptor was derived from a girl aged 5 to 17 with multiple sclerosis.

DNA for the CDR3: TGTGCCACCCAGGGACACATGAACACTGAAGCTTTCTTT. Translation: CATQGHMNTEAFF. The rearrangement joins TRBV2 to TRBJ1-1, with D perhaps TRBD1 (6 bases). The length of the CDR3 is 13 residues. V dropped 10 bases and J dropped 0 bases, with 12 bases sitting between them. In germline, CDR1 is SNHLY, CDR2 FYNNEI. Supplemented by reference TRBV2 and TRBJ1-1, the full variable domain reads EPEVTQTPSHQVTQMGQEVILRCVPISNHLYFYWYRQILGQKVEFLVSFYNNEISEKSEIFDDQFSVERPDGSNFTLKIRSTKLEDSAMYFCATQGHMNTEAFFGQGTRLTVV.